The 32 T cell receptor beta chains reported below all come from one sample, sequenced in a study of glioma-infiltrating T cells. The iRepertoire nested amplicon-rescue multiplex PCR amplified TCR alpha and beta CDR3s from RNA. TCRdb redid the calling of the multiplex PCR reads with MiXCR, one entry per CDR3 protein. The sample includes about 110,000 distinct CDR3 sequences, less than 30% of them seen just once. Sequenced: glioma tissue, nonneoplastic brain tissue, or PBMCs (not recorded which). These receptors were collected from a human donor with low-grade glioma or glioblastoma, undergoing nonglioma brain surgery, or in good health (not recorded which).

On this clonotype itself: Possible read error: a much larger clone is one base away. The chain employs TRBV5-1 and TRBJ2-3, with no clear D. Trimming took off 7 bases at V and 3 bases at J, with 9 bases between the two ends. CDR1 is SGHRS and CDR2 is YFSETQ in the germline V gene. The CDR3 runs 12 residues. The CDR3 region is CASGPETDTQYF. CDR3 nucleotides: TGCGCCAGCGGCCCCGAGACAGATACGCAGTATTTT.

This clonotype was seen many times. V and J are TRBV7-9 and TRBJ2-7; TRBD2 aligns across 8 bases. After removal of 5 bases from V and 5 bases from J, the junction contained 14 bases not matched to a gene. CDR1 is SEHNR and CDR2 is FQNEAQ in the germline V gene (reference sequence). The CDR3 has 16 residues. The CDR3 protein is CASSAGSLTSENEQYF. The CDR3 nucleotides read TGTGCCAGCAGCGCGGGATCGTTGACTAGCGAGAACGAGCAGTACTTC. Full variable domain (missing parts from reference TRBV7-9 and TRBJ2-7): DTGVSQNPRHKITKRGQNVTFRCDPISEHNRLYWYRQTLGQGPEFLTYFQNEAQLEKSRLLSDRFSAERPKGSFSTLEIQRTEQGDSAMYLCASSAGSLTSENEQYFGPGTRLTVT.

Remarks on this clonotype: It may be a read error: a sequence one base away is much more abundant. The CDR3: CASSLRGARSTEAFF. CDR3 sequence (DNA): TGTGCCAGCAGCTTACGCGGGGCTAGGTCGACTGAAGCTTTCTTT. This sequence joins TRBV6-5 and TRBJ1-1; D might be TRBD1 (5 bases). Trimming cost V 6 bases and J 5 bases, with 19 bases left between them. The CDR3 sequence is 15 residues long. The germline CDR1 and CDR2 sequences are MNHEY and SVGAGI.

A few counts support this clonotype. J is TRBJ2-7 and V is TRBV5-4; 9 nucleotides agree with TRBD2. The CDR3 consists of 18 residues. V lost 4 bases, J lost 2 bases, and 16 bases stayed unmatched. Per germline, CDR1 SGHNT and CDR2 YYREEE (reference sequence). CDR3 nucleotides: TGTGCCAGCAGCCCGTCGGGGCTAGCGGGACTCAGTCCCTACGAGCAGTACTTC. As protein: CASSPSGLAGLSPYEQYF.

This clonotype was detected many times. The V call is TRBV6-1, the J call TRBJ2-7, with D possibly TRBD2 on 6 matching bases. Germline values: CDR1 MNHNS, CDR2 SASEGT. The CDR3 contains 15 residues. Between the trimmed V and J ends, which lost 7 bases and 0 bases, there was a span of 16 bases. The chain's CDR3 is CASKAAGSSSYEQYF. As DNA, the CDR3 is TGTGCCAGCAAGGCCGCGGGATCCAGCTCCTACGAGCAGTACTTC.

This clonotype was seen many times. The gene calls are TRBV6-2 or TRBV6-3 and TRBJ2-3; 7 nucleotides match TRBD2. Looked up from germline, CDR1 is MNHEY and CDR2 is SVGEGT. This CDR3 comprises 16 residues. Trimming removed 2 bases from V and 2 bases from J; junction bases left unmatched: 7. The CDR3 DNA follows: TGTGCCAGCAGTTACGCTCGAGCGGGAAACACAGATACGCAGTATTTT. This translates into CASSYARAGNTDTQYF.

On this clonotype: A much larger clone lies a single base off, so this may be a read error. This sequence joins TRBV5-1 and TRBJ2-7; D may be TRBD1 (5 bases). With 1 base removed from V and 9 bases from J, the gap between germline ends came to 11 bases. The CDR3 runs 12 residues. CDR1 and CDR2 (germline): SGHRS, YFSETQ. The CDR3 spells CASSLQGVGQYF. CDR3 DNA sequence: TGCGCCAGCAGCTTGCAAGGGGTCGGGCAGTACTTC.

Ten or more counts support this clonotype. The V call is TRBV6-2 or TRBV6-3, the J call TRBJ2-5; possible D gene TRBD2, 5 bases. Trimming stripped 4 bases from V and 6 bases from J, with 9 bases between. CDR3 length: 12 residues. CDR1 and CDR2 from the germline V gene are MNHEY and SVGEGT. The chain's CDR3 is CASSLDYKTQYF. The CDR3 coding sequence is TGTGCCAGCAGTTTAGACTACAAGACCCAGTACTTC.

This clonotype ranks as medium-sized (0.01 to 0.1%). The chain carries TRBV7-2 and TRBJ2-3; D is unresolved. CDR3 length: 15 residues. Germline V lookup: CDR1 SGHTA, CDR2 FQGNSA. Trimming removed 3 bases at V and 1 base at J, with 11 bases between. The CDR3 DNA reads TGTGCCAGCAGCTTGCTTGCTGTTCGCACAGATACGCAGTATTTT. This sequence encodes CASSLLAVRTDTQYF.

The V and J genes are TRBV6-2 or TRBV6-3 and TRBJ2-1, with D possibly TRBD1 on 6 matching bases. Germline V gene lookup returns CDR1 MNHEY and CDR2 SVGEGT. This CDR3 has 15 amino acids. CDR3 in amino acids: CTTSDTRGPYNEQFF. CDR3 in DNA: TGTACCACCAGTGATACCAGGGGTCCCTACAATGAGCAGTTCTTC.

This clonotype was counted ten times or more. The chain has TRBV20-1 and TRBJ1-3; no clear D. Trimming stripped 3 bases from V and 1 base from J, with 7 bases between. The CDR3 is made up of 13 amino acids. CDR1 DFQATT and CDR2 SNEGSKA come from the germline V gene (reference sequence). CDR3 sequence: CSASGLSGNTIYF. CDR3 nucleotide sequence: TGCAGTGCTAGCGGTTTATCTGGAAACACCATATATTTT.

The chain is built from TRBV12-3 or TRBV12-4 and TRBJ2-2; TRBD1 matches at 9 bases. This CDR3 comprises 15 residues. The junction had 2 bases not matched to a gene; V was cut back by 3 bases and J by 3 bases. DNA for the CDR3: TGTGCCAGCAGTTTCCGGACAGGGGACACCGGGGAGCTGTTTTTT. Protein sequence: CASSFRTGDTGELFF.

The J gene is TRBJ1-1, the V gene TRBV29-1; D unclear. This CDR3 has 11 residues. CDR1 is SQVTM and CDR2 is ANQGSEA in the germline V gene. With 4 bases removed from V and 6 bases from J, the gap between germline ends came to 9 bases. In DNA form, the CDR3 reads TGCAGCGTTGCCCATGCCCCTGAAGCTTTCTTT. The encoded protein is CSVAHAPEAFF.

This clonotype was recorded at least ten times. The gene calls are TRBV7-2 and TRBJ1-1; D remains ambiguous. Germline V lookup: CDR1 SGHTA, CDR2 FQGNSA. The ends were cut back, 1 base at V and 8 bases at J, with 20 bases in the middle. The CDR3 is made up of 16 amino acids. CDR3 sequence reads: CASSLEEGRPFGEAFF. DNA for the CDR3: TGTGCCAGCAGCTTAGAGGAGGGCCGTCCCTTCGGGGAAGCTTTCTTT.

In its sample, this clonotype was seen a few times. The chain employs TRBV13 and TRBJ1-6, with 10 bases that match TRBD1. Germline CDR1 and CDR2: PRHDT and FYEKMQ (reference sequence). This CDR3 contains 16 residues. Unmatched junction bases numbered 10, after V lost 4 bases and J lost 10 bases. As DNA, the CDR3 is TGTGCCAGCAGCTCGGGGGGACAGGGGCGCATCTCACCCCTCCACTTT. Translation gives CASSSGGQGRISPLHF.

This clonotype showed up just once. This chain links TRBV20-1 with TRBJ2-1, with D possibly TRBD2 on 5 matching bases. The CDR3 contains 13 residues. Trimming removed 6 bases at V and 9 bases at J, with 18 bases between. Germline V gene lookup returns CDR1 DFQATT and CDR2 SNEGSKA (reference sequence). The CDR3 DNA reads TGCAGTGCGCGGACTCAGGCGACGGGTGAGCAGTTCTTC. Translated, it gives CSARTQATGEQFF.

Notes on this clonotype: No DNA is shown, since the ends of the CDR3 on it are uncertain; the CDR3 is the one TCRdb lists. This chain links TRBV6-6 with TRBJ1-5. Including both end residues, the CDR3 is 24 amino acids long. CDR1 and CDR2 from the germline V gene are MNHNY and SVGAGI (reference sequence). The CDR3 here is CASSYIRNYGYTFGSGTSNQPQHF.

This clonotype was detected only a few times. The chain uses TRBV5-1 and TRBJ1-1; 9 bases align to TRBD1. The V and J ends lost 0 bases and 2 bases, in that order; junction bases with no gene match: 2. The CDR3 is 15 amino acids. CDR1 and CDR2 (germline): SGHRS, YFSETQ. The CDR3 DNA follows: TGCGCCAGCAGCTTGGGACAGGGGGTAAACACTGAAGCTTTCTTT. Encoded protein: CASSLGQGVNTEAFF.

The V and J genes are TRBV19 and TRBJ2-7; D is ambiguous. Trimming pared 1 base from V and 2 bases from J, leaving 15 bases between. CDR3 length equals 16 residues. Germline CDR1 is LNHDA and CDR2 is SQIVND (reference sequence). DNA of the CDR3: TGTGCCAGTAGTATAGCGGCCTTCCCTAGGGCCTACGAGCAGTACTTC. Amino acid sequence: CASSIAAFPRAYEQYF.

This clonotype was counted only a few times. The chain joins TRBV4-3 to TRBJ2-7; perhaps D is TRBD1 or TRBD2 (5 bases each). Deletions cut 4 bases from V and 0 bases from J, with 10 bases between. Germline V gives CDR1 LGHNA, CDR2 YSLEER. The CDR3 is 14 amino acids. CDR3 protein: CASSLRGHSYEQYF. CDR3 DNA sequence: TGCGCCAGCAGCCTGAGGGGCCACTCCTACGAGCAGTACTTC.

This clonotype appeared a few times. The rearrangement links TRBV3-1 to TRBJ2-1; 9 bases align to TRBD2. This CDR3 has 16 amino acids. V lost 3 bases and J lost 7; bases outside the gene matches: 10. CDR1 LGHDT and CDR2 YNNKEL come from the germline V gene (reference sequence). CDR3: CASSQFSGSPRNEQFF. CDR3 coding DNA: TGTGCCAGCAGCCAGTTTAGCGGGAGCCCTAGGAATGAGCAGTTCTTC.

At least ten counts were recorded for this clonotype. This chain connects TRBV19 to TRBJ1-5, with D perhaps matching TRBD1 (6 bases). The CDR3 sequence is 15 residues long. The germline V gene encodes CDR1 LNHDA and CDR2 SQIVND (reference sequence). Trimming left V 7 bases short and J 2 bases short, with 15 bases between. The CDR3 protein is CASILSHRGNQPQHF. DNA for the CDR3: TGTGCCAGTATCCTCTCCCACAGGGGCAATCAGCCCCAGCATTTT.

This clonotype was seen repeatedly, ten times or more. The chain links TRBV27 to TRBJ2-5, with a weak D call TRBD2 (6 bases). CDR1 is MNHEY, CDR2 SMNVEV, per germline (reference sequence). The length of the CDR3 is 15 residues. V was clipped by 0 bases and J by 4 bases, with 12 bases between them. The CDR3 DNA reads TGTGCCAGCAGTTTATCGTACGAGGGAGGAGAGACCCAGTACTTC. It translates to CASSLSYEGGETQYF.

This clonotype was seen more than once but under ten times. With a much larger clone just one base away, this may be a read error. The chain recombines TRBV28 with TRBJ1-2; 11 bases line up with TRBD1. There are 13 residues in the CDR3. CDR1 is MDHEN and CDR2 is SYDVKM in the germline V gene. The J segment lost 4 bases and the V segment lost 11 bases, leaving 6 bases of the junction unmatched. The CDR3: CAPRTGGSYGYTF. As DNA, the CDR3 is TGTGCCCCCCGGACAGGGGGCAGCTATGGCTACACCTTC.

The chain uses TRBV12-3 or TRBV12-4 and TRBJ2-2; 9 bases match TRBD1. CDR3 length equals 14 residues. With 8 bases clipped from V and 5 bases from J, the junction kept 6 bases outside the gene matches. CDR3 region: CASGRDRETGELFF. Here the CDR3 DNA reads TGTGCCAGCGGTCGGGACAGGGAAACCGGGGAGCTGTTTTTT.

This clonotype was counted many times. V and J are TRBV6-1 and TRBJ2-3, with D uncertain. CDR1 is MNHNS, CDR2 SASEGT, per germline. The CDR3 runs to 14 residues. Trimming left V 5 bases short and J 5 bases short, with 14 bases between. The CDR3 bases are TGTGCCAGCAGTTTTAGAGGACGGTTAGATACGCAGTATTTT. Its protein is CASSFRGRLDTQYF.

Many counts were recorded for this clonotype. The chain carries TRBV7-2 and TRBJ1-5; 9 bases are shared with TRBD1. V lost 0 bases, J lost 7 bases, and 1 base stayed unmatched. The CDR3 totals 14 residues. The germline gives CDR1 SGHTA, CDR2 FQGNSA. The CDR3: CASSLAGQGQPQHF. CDR3 DNA sequence: TGTGCCAGCAGCTTAGCGGGACAGGGACAGCCCCAGCATTTT.

CDR3 residues: CASSRQGAAGYGYTF. CDR3 nucleotides: TGCGCCAGCAGCCGACAGGGGGCGGCGGGCTATGGCTACACCTTC. This chain uses TRBV4-1 with TRBJ1-2; 10 nucleotides match TRBD1. The junction had 6 bases not matched to a gene; V was cut back by 4 bases and J by 4 bases. The CDR3 has 15 residues. The germline V gene has CDR1 MGHRA and CDR2 YSYEKL.

Worth noting for this clonotype: This clone may be a read error of a much larger clone one base away. The V call is TRBV7-2, the J call TRBJ1-2; no definite D call. Germline V gene sequence: CDR1 SGHTA, CDR2 FQGNSA. The CDR3 is 13 residues long. Here the CDR3 DNA reads TGTGCCAGCAGCTTAGACCCGGGTTATGTCTACACCTTC. Protein: CASSLDPGYVYTF.

This clonotype was counted a few times. Since a much larger clone is just one base distant, this may be a read error. J is TRBJ2-3 and V is TRBV3-1; D remains ambiguous. Germline lookup yields CDR1 LGHDT and CDR2 YNNKEL (reference sequence). V shed 7 bases and J shed 4 bases, with 9 bases lying between them. The CDR3 runs 12 residues. CDR3 nucleotides: TGTGCCAGCATCCCTTTAGCAGATACGCAGTATTTT. Amino acid sequence: CASIPLADTQYF.

This chain joins TRBV20-1 and TRBJ1-2, with TRBD1 identical over 10 bases. V lost 2 bases and J lost 7; bases outside the gene matches: 13. The germline CDR1 and CDR2 sequences are DFQATT and SNEGSKA (reference sequence). This CDR3 contains 16 residues. This CDR3 is CSARPGTGVSVTGYTF. CDR3 bases: TGCAGTGCTAGACCCGGGACAGGGGTATCTGTTACTGGCTACACCTTC.

This clonotype came up many times. The chain joins TRBV7-2 to TRBJ2-3; 10 bases line up with TRBD2. This CDR3 comprises 16 residues. Trimming at V came to 1 base and at J to 2 bases, leaving 3 bases not matched to a gene. Germline V gives CDR1 SGHTA, CDR2 FQGNSA. CDR3 protein: CASSLVAGGFTDTQYF. CDR3 nucleotides: TGTGCCAGCAGCTTAGTAGCGGGAGGATTCACAGATACGCAGTATTTT.